The source of this TCR beta chain is a study of cytomegalovirus exposure and HLA in healthy donors. Study context: Across some 400 genotyped donors, roughly 80% landed in the Caucasian-associated ancestry cluster.

The study, taken as a whole, reports: An observed cluster of highly shared sequence variants was recorded as a likely sequencing artifact. Among TCR beta chains of equal frequency, HLA-associated ones were more clonally expanded in a later analysis. According to reports, the classifier identified cytomegalovirus status with high specificity and sensitivity.

The CDR3 has 15 amino acids. Trimming pared 2 bases from V and 1 base from J, leaving 13 bases between. The germline gives CDR1 SGHKS, CDR2 YYEKEE (reference sequence). Both 60 Vbeta primers and 13 Jbeta primers went into the PCR. Assay used: immunoSEQ multiplex PCR; TCRdb lists only in-frame clones, some missing. The sample yields over 150,000 clones, more than 80% seen once. As regards this clone: Its target is not known.

What was sequenced was PBMCs. The chain couples TRBV5-5 to TRBJ2-7; D possibly corresponds to TRBD1 (5 bases). The clonotype originates from a woman younger than 45 in good health and CMV-seropositive. The CDR3 region has the DNA TGTGCCAGCAGCTTTCAGGGTCGGGCTTCCTACGAGCAGTACTTC. It codes for CASSFQGRASYEQYF.